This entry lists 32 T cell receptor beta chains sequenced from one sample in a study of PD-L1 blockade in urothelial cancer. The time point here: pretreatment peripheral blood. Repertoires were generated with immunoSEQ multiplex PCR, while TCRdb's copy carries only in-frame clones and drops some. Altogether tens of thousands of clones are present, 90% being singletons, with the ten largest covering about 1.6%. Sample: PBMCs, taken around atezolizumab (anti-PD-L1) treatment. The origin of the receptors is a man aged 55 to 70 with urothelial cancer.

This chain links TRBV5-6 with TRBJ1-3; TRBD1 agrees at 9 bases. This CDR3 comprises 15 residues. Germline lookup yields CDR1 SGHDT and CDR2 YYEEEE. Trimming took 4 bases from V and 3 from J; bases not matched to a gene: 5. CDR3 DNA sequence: TGTGCCAGCAGCGCCACGACAGGGGGTGGAAACACCATATATTTT. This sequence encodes CASSATTGGGNTIYF.

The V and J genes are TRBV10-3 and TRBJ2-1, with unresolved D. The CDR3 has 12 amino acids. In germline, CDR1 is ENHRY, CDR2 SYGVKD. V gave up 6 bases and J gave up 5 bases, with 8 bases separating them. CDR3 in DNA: TGTGCCATCAGCCCCCAGAACAATGAGCAGTTCTTC. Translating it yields CAISPQNNEQFF.

The DNA for the CDR3 is TGTGCCAGCTCACCAACTTTGGGACAGGGACAGGTAACTAATGAAAAACTGTTTTTT. Amino acid sequence: CASSPTLGQGQVTNEKLFF. This sequence joins TRBV18 and TRBJ1-4; 9 nucleotides align to TRBD1. Unmatched junction bases numbered 11, after V lost 2 bases and J lost 1 base. This CDR3 is built from 19 residues. Germline values: CDR1 KGHSH, CDR2 LQKENI.

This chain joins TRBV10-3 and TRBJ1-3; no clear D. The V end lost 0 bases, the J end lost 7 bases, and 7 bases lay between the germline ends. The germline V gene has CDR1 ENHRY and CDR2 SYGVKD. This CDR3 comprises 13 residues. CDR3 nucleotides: TGTGCCATCAGTGAGTCTACAACGAACACCATATATTTT. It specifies CAISESTTNTIYF.

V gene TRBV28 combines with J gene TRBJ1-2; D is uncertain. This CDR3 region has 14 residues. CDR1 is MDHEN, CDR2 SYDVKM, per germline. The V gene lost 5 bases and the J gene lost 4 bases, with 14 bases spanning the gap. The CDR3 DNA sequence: TGTGCCAGCAGTAGCCCCGGAGTGGGCTATGGCTACACCTTC. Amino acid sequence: CASSSPGVGYGYTF.

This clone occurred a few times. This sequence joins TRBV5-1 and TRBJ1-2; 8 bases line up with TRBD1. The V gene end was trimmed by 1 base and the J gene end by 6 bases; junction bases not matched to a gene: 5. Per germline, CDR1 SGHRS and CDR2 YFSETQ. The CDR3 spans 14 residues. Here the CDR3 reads CASSLYRGGDGYTF. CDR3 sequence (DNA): TGCGCCAGCAGCTTGTACAGGGGGGGCGATGGCTACACCTTC.

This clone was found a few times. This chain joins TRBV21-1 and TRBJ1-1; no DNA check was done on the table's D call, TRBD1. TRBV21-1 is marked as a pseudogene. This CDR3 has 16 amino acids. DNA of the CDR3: TGTGCCAGCAGCAAATTAGGACAGGGCAAAAACACTGAAGCTTTCTTT. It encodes CASSKLGQGKNTEAFF.

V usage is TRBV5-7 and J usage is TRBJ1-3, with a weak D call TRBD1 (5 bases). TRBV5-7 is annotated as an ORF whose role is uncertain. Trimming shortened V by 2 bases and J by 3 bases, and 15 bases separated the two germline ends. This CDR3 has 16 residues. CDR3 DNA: TGTGCCAGCAGCTTCAACAGGAGTGAGCGTGGAAACACCATATATTTT. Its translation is CASSFNRSERGNTIYF.

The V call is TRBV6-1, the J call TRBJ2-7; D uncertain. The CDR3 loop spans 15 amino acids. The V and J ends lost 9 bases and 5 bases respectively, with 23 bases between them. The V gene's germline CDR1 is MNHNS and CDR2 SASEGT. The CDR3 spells CARSTNPRFLDEQYF. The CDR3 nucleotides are TGTGCCAGGAGTACCAACCCGAGGTTTTTAGACGAGCAGTACTTC.

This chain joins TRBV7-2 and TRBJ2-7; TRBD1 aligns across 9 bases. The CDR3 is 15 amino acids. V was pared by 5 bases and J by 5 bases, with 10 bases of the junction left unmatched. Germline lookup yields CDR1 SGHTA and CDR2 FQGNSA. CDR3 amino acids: CASSRRDRASHEQYF. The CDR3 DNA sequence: TGTGCCAGCAGCCGCCGGGACAGGGCATCCCACGAGCAGTACTTC.

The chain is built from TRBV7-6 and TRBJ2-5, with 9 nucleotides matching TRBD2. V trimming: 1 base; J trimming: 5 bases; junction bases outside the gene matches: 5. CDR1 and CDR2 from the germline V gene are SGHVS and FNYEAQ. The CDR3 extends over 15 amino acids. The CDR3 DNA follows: TGTGCCAGCAGCTTAGGGCTAGCGGGGCGTGAGACCCAGTACTTC. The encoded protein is CASSLGLAGRETQYF.

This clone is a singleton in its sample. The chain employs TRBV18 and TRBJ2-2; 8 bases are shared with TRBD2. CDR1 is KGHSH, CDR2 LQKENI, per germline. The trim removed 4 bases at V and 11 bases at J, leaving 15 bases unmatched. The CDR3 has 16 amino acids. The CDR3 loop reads CASSLQTGTSVFELFF. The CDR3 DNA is TGTGCCAGCTCACTGCAAACCGGGACTAGTGTGTTCGAGCTGTTTTTT.

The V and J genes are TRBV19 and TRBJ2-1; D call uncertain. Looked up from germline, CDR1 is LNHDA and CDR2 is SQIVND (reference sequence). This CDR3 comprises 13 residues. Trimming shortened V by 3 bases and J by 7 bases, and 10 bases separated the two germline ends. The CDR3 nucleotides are TGTGCCAGTAGTATCTCTAACTCTAATGAGCAGTTCTTC. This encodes CASSISNSNEQFF.

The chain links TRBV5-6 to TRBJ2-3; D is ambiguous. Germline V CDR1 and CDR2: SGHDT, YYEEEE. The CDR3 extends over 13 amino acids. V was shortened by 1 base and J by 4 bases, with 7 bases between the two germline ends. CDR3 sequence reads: CASSLFLADTQYF. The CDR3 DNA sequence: TGTGCCAGCAGCTTGTTTCTCGCAGATACGCAGTATTTT.

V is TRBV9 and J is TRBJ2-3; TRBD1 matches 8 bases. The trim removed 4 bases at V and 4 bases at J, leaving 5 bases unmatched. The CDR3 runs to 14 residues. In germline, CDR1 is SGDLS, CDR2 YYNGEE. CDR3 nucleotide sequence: TGTGCCAGCAGCTTGCGACAGGGGCCAGATACGCAGTATTTT. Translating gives CASSLRQGPDTQYF.

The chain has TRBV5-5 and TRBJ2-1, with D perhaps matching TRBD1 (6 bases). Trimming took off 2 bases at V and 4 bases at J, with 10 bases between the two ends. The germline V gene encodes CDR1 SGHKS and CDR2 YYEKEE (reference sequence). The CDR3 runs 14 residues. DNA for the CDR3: TGTGCCAGCAGCTTCCGGGACACTTACAATGAGCAGTTCTTC. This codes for CASSFRDTYNEQFF. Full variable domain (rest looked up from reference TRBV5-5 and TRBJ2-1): DAGVTQSPTHLIKTRGQQVTLRCSPISGHKSVSWYQQVLGQGPQFIFQYYEKEERGRGNFPDRFSARQFPNYSSELNVNALLLGDSALYLCASSFRDTYNEQFFGPGTRLTVL.

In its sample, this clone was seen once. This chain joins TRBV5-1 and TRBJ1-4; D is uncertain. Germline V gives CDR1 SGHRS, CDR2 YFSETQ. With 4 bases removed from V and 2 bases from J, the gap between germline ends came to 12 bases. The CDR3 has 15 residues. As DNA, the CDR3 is TGCGCCAGCAGCGACGGGATGGGGACTAATGAAAAACTGTTTTTT. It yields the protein CASSDGMGTNEKLFF.

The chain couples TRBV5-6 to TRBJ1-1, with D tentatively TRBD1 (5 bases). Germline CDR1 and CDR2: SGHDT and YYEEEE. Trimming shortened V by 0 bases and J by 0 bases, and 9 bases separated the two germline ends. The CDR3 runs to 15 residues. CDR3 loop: CASSLVSRVNTEAFF. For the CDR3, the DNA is TGTGCCAGCAGCTTGGTGTCCAGGGTGAACACTGAAGCTTTCTTT.

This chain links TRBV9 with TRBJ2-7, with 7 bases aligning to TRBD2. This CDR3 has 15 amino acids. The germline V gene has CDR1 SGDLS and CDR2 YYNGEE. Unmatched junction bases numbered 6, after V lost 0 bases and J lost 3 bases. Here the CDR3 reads CASSVEAGAVYEQYF. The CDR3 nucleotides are TGTGCCAGCAGCGTAGAGGCGGGAGCGGTCTACGAGCAGTACTTC. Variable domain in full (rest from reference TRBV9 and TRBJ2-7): DSGVTQTPKHLITATGQRVTLRCSPRSGDLSVYWYQQSLDQGLQFLIQYYNGEERAKGNILERFSAQQFPDLHSELNLSSLELGDSALYFCASSVEAGAVYEQYFGPGTRLTVT.

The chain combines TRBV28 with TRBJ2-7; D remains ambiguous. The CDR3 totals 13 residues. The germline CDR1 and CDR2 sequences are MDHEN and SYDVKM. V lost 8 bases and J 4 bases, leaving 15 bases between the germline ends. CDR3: CASSTATAYEQYF. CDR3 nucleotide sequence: TGTGCCAGCTCCACTGCAACAGCTTACGAGCAGTACTTC.

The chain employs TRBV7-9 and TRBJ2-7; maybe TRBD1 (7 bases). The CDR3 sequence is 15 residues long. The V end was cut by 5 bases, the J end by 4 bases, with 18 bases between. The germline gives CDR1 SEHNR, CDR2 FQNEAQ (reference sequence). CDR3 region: CASSPGVAGGYEQYF. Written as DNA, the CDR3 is TGTGCCAGCAGCCCCGGCGTGGCAGGGGGGTACGAGCAGTACTTC.

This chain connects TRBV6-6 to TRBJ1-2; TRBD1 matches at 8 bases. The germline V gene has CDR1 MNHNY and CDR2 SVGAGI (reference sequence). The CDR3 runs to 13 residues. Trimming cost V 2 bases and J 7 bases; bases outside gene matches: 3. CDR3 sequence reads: CASSYTGGSGYTF. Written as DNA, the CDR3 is TGTGCCAGCAGTTACACAGGGGGTAGTGGCTACACCTTC.

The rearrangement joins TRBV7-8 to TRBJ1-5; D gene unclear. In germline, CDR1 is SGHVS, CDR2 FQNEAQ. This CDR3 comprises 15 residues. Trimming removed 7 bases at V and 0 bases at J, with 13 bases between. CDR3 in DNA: TGTGCCAGCACCCCGGGAGGCGTTAGCAATCAGCCCCAGCATTTT. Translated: CASTPGGVSNQPQHF.

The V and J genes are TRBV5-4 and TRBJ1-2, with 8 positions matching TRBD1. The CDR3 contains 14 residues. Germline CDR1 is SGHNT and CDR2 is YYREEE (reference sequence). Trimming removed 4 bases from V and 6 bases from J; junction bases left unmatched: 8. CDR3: CASSPADREHGYTF. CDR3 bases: TGTGCCAGCAGCCCGGCGGACAGGGAACATGGCTACACCTTC.

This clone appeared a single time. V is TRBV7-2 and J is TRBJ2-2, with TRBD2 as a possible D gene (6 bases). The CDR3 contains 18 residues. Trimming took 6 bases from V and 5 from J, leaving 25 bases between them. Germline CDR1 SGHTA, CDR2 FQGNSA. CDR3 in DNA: TGTGCCAGCAGGGGCGGGACGGGGGAACGGTCGAGGACCGGGGAGCTGTTTTTT. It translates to CASRGGTGERSRTGELFF. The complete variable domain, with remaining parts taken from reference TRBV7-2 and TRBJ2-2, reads GAGVSQSPSNKVTEKGKDVELRCDPISGHTALYWYRQSLGQGLEFLIYFQGNSAPDKSGLPSDRFSAERTGGSVSTLTIQRTQQEDSAVYLCASRGGTGERSRTGELFFGEGSRLTVL.

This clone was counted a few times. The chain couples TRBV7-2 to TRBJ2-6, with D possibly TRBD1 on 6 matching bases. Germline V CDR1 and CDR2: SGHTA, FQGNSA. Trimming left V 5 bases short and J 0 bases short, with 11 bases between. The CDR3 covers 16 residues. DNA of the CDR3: TGTGCCAGCAGCCCAAGGGGGAGCTCTGGGGCCAACGTCCTGACTTTC. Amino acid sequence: CASSPRGSSGANVLTF.

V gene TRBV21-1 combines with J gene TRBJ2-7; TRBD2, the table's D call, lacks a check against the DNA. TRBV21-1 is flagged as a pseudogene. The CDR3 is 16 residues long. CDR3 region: CASTKLAGEVVDEQYF. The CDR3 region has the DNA TGTGCCAGCACGAAACTAGCGGGAGAGGTAGTGGACGAGCAGTACTTC.

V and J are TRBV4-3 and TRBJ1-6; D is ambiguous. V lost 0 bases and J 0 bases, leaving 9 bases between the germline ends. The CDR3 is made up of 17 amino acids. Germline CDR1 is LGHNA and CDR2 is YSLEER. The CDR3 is CASSQDAYSSYNSPLHF. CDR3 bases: TGCGCCAGCAGCCAAGATGCGTACAGCTCCTATAATTCACCCCTCCACTTT.

The CDR3 region is CASSQVGGDTETQYF. CDR3 sequence (DNA): TGTGCCAGCAGCCAAGTGGGCGGGGATACGGAGACCCAGTACTTC. The rearrangement uses TRBV4-2 and TRBJ2-5; D possibly corresponds to TRBD2 (6 bases). The CDR3 is 15 residues long. The V end lost 1 base, the J end lost 5 bases, and 14 bases lay between the germline ends. Per germline, CDR1 LGHNA and CDR2 YNFKEQ.

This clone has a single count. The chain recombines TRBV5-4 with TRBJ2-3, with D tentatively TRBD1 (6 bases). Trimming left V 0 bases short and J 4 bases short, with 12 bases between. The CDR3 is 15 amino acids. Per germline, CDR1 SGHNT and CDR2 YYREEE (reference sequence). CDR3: CASSLGGGDPDTQYF. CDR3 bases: TGTGCCAGCAGCTTGGGTGGGGGCGACCCAGATACGCAGTATTTT.

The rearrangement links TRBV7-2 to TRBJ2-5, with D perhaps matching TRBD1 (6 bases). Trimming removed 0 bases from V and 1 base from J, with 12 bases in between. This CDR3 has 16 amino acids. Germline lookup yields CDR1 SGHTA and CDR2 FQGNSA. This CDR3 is CASSLAVGRGQETQYF. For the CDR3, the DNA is TGTGCCAGCAGCTTAGCGGTCGGCAGGGGCCAAGAGACCCAGTACTTC.

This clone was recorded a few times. The CDR3 sequence: CASSQDLLGLAGRQFF. The CDR3 DNA sequence: TGTGCCAGCAGCCAAGATCTGTTGGGACTAGCGGGCCGGCAGTTCTTC. J is TRBJ2-1 and V is TRBV4-2; 12 positions agree with TRBD2. J lost 12 bases, V lost 0 bases, and 9 bases had no gene match. This CDR3 comprises 16 residues. Germline lookup yields CDR1 LGHNA and CDR2 YNFKEQ.